The 2 T cell receptor beta chains given below trace back to one sample, sequenced in a study of cytomegalovirus exposure and HLA in healthy donors. The PCR contained 60 Vbeta and 13 Jbeta primers. Clones were read by immunoSEQ multiplex PCR, and TCRdb kept only the in-frame ones, dropping some. The table has about 160,000 clones, around 80% seen once. Input material: PBMCs. The receptors stem from a man aged 18 to 30 in good health and CMV-seronegative.

The chain uses TRBV5-8 and TRBJ1-5, with D perhaps TRBD1 (5 bases). Trimming cost V 0 bases and J 7 bases, with 14 bases left between them. Germline assignment: CDR1 SGHTS and CDR2 YDEGEE. This CDR3 has 15 amino acids. Here the CDR3 reads CASSLGQPITQPQHF. The CDR3 nucleotides read TGTGCCAGCAGCTTGGGACAGCCAATTACACAGCCCCAGCATTTT.

There are a few counts of this clone. The genes are TRBV28 and TRBJ2-7, with 7 bases identical to TRBD1. The CDR3 runs to 13 residues. Per germline, CDR1 MDHEN and CDR2 SYDVKM. The V and J ends lost 6 bases and 4 bases, in that order; junction bases with no gene match: 6. The CDR3 is CASSLTGFYEQYF. The CDR3 nucleotides read TGTGCCAGCAGCCTGACAGGGTTTTACGAGCAGTACTTC.